The 13 T cell receptor beta chains below come from one sample, sequenced in a study of shared clonotypes between healthy human individuals. Profiled with immunoSEQ multiplex PCR; TCRdb holds only in-frame clones, not every one. The sample lists millions of clones, about 95% occurring once. Sequences were obtained from naive CD4+ T cells sorted from blood. The subset: CD45RA+ positively selected. The receptors derive from a man aged 18 to 35 in good health.

The chain is built from TRBV18 and TRBJ2-1, with D perhaps TRBD1 (6 bases). Looked up from germline, CDR1 is KGHSH and CDR2 is LQKENI. Trimming took 0 bases from V and 7 from J, leaving 10 bases between them. The CDR3 has 14 residues. This CDR3 reads CASSPPLRGNEQFF. The CDR3 DNA is TGTGCCAGCTCACCACCGCTCAGGGGAAATGAGCAGTTCTTC.

The chain has TRBV28 and TRBJ2-1; no definite D call. CDR1 MDHEN and CDR2 SYDVKM come from the germline V gene. CDR3 length: 11 amino acids. The V gene lost 3 bases and the J gene lost 9 bases, with 6 bases spanning the gap. CDR3: CASSLSFEQFF. The CDR3 bases are TGTGCCAGCAGTTTGTCGTTTGAGCAGTTCTTC.

The chain recombines TRBV10-1 with TRBJ2-3; 9 nucleotides agree with TRBD2. Unmatched junction bases numbered 7, after V lost 1 base and J lost 2 bases. CDR3 size: 17 residues. Germline V gene data show CDR1 as WNHNN and CDR2 as SYGVQD (reference sequence). The CDR3 region has the DNA TGCGCCAGCAGTGAGTTCGGTAGCGGGAGATTCACAGATACGCAGTATTTT. Translation gives CASSEFGSGRFTDTQYF.

In its sample, this clone was seen once. The V call is TRBV7-2, the J call TRBJ2-7; the match to TRBD1 covers 8 bases. With V trimmed by 6 bases and J by 5 bases, 6 bases remained unmatched. Germline V gives CDR1 SGHTA, CDR2 FQGNSA. The CDR3 is 13 amino acids. CDR3 in DNA: TGTGCCAGCAGTTTGGACAGGGTCGACGAGCAGTACTTC. Its translation is CASSLDRVDEQYF.

The chain is built from TRBV15 and TRBJ2-7; D call uncertain. CDR1 and CDR2 (germline): LNHNV, YYDKDF (reference sequence). Deletions cut 7 bases from V and 4 bases from J, with 17 bases between. The CDR3 has 14 residues. DNA for the CDR3: TGTGCCACCAATGAGGATCCCCTTGGTTACGAGCAGTACTTC. Residues: CATNEDPLGYEQYF.

V and J are TRBV5-4 and TRBJ1-2, with 7 bases aligning to TRBD1. The CDR3 sequence is 16 residues long. Trimming removed 4 bases from V and 4 bases from J; junction bases left unmatched: 13. Germline CDR1 reads SGHNT; CDR2 reads YYREEE (reference sequence). CDR3 amino acids: CASSTKRQGLTYGYTF. The CDR3 DNA reads TGTGCCAGCAGCACAAAACGACAGGGACTCACCTATGGCTACACCTTC.

The chain uses TRBV18 and TRBJ1-5, with a weak D call TRBD1 (5 bases). From germline, CDR1 is KGHSH and CDR2 LQKENI. The germline V and J ends were trimmed by 3 bases and 2 bases, with 14 bases remaining between them. There are 16 residues in the CDR3. CDR3 nucleotide sequence: TGTGCCAGCTCACCGGCGGGCGCGGGGGGCAATCAGCCCCAGCATTTT. Amino acids: CASSPAGAGGNQPQHF.

The genes are TRBV6-4 and TRBJ2-3; 9 bases agree with TRBD2. Germline lookup yields CDR1 MRHNA and CDR2 SNTAGT. V lost 4 bases, J lost 2 bases, and 7 bases stayed unmatched. The CDR3 runs to 16 residues. The CDR3 DNA sequence: TGTGCCAGCAGTGCTCTAGCGGGGACATTCACAGATACGCAGTATTTT. Residues: CASSALAGTFTDTQYF.

The chain uses TRBV10-1 and TRBJ2-7; TRBD1 matches at 9 bases. V gave up 5 bases and J gave up 7 bases; unmatched junction bases: 9. Germline V CDR1 and CDR2: WNHNN, SYGVQD (reference sequence). The CDR3 contains 14 residues. CDR3 in DNA: TGCGCCAGCAGTACGGCCGGGACAGGGAGAGAGCAGTACTTC. Protein sequence: CASSTAGTGREQYF.

The chain uses TRBV30 and TRBJ2-7; the D is unclear. The V gene lost 0 bases and the J gene lost 4 bases, with 13 bases spanning the gap. The CDR3 consists of 14 residues. Germline V CDR1 and CDR2: GTSNPN, SVGIG (reference sequence). The CDR3 spells CAWSVGPLRYEQYF. The DNA of the CDR3 is TGTGCCTGGAGTGTAGGTCCCCTGCGATACGAGCAGTACTTC. Full variable domain (rest looked up from reference TRBV30 and TRBJ2-7): SQTIHQWPATLVQPVGSPLSLECTVEGTSNPNLYWYRQAAGRGLQLLFYSVGIGQISSEVPQNLSASRPQDRQFILSSKKLLLSDSGFYLCAWSVGPLRYEQYFGPGTRLTVT.

Written as DNA, the CDR3 is TGTGCCAGCAGCAGGGCAGCGAGTGAAGCTTTCTTT. This codes for CASSRAASEAFF. The chain has TRBV7-9 and TRBJ1-1; no definite D call. The ends were cut back, 5 bases at V and 7 bases at J, with 11 bases in the middle. CDR1 is SEHNR, CDR2 FQNEAQ, per germline (reference sequence). This CDR3 region has 12 residues.

The rearrangement joins TRBV5-1 to TRBJ2-1, with D tentatively TRBD1 (6 bases). CDR1 and CDR2 (germline): SGHRS, YFSETQ. The CDR3 loop spans 15 amino acids. V lost 4 bases and J lost 3, with 14 bases in between. The CDR3 coding sequence is TGCGCCAGCAGCGTCCAGGGGATTGACTACAATGAGCAGTTCTTC. It encodes CASSVQGIDYNEQFF.

This clone appeared many times. The chain combines TRBV2 with TRBJ2-7, with TRBD2 identical over 7 bases. Germline CDR1 SNHLY, CDR2 FYNNEI. This CDR3 contains 14 residues. Trimming at V came to 8 bases and at J to 7 bases, leaving 14 bases not matched to a gene. This CDR3 reads CASGGDWEMREQYF. For the CDR3, the DNA is TGTGCCAGCGGGGGGGACTGGGAGATGCGGGAGCAGTACTTC.